Listed below are T cell receptor beta chains from one sample, sequenced in a study of T cell repertoires in cytomegalovirus infection. TCRdb ran MiXCR on the reads and lists one entry per CDR3 protein. The sample shows about 490,000 distinct CDR3 sequences, about 26% of them seen only once. Sequencing input: PBMCs. The receptors originated from a human donor in good health (CMV status not recorded). Some clones in this sample may be carry-over from other donors' samples. Both conserved end residues are part of each CDR3. Each record gives: D gene, clone size, J gene, V gene, CDR3 DNA, CDR3 protein. A D gene is named only where the DNA matches it firmly. Expanded clones are given a class, and other clones once, few, many or no size at all.

TRBD1 many TRBJ2-7 TRBV7-2 TGTGCCAGCAGCCGGCGGACAGGGTTCATCGAGCAGTACTTC CASSRRTGFIEQYF
TRBD2 . TRBJ2-1 TRBV24-1 TGTGCCACCAGTGATCGGACTAGCGGGAGATCTGAGCAGTTCTTC CATSDRTSGRSEQFF
. few TRBJ2-4 TRBV7-8 TGTGCCAGCAGAAGGACAGTGACCAAAAACATTCAGTACTTC CASRRTVTKNIQYF
. few TRBJ1-5 TRBV6-6 TGTGCCAGCAGTTACCGGGTTCAGCCCCAGCATTTT CASSYRVQPQHF
. . TRBJ1-1 TRBV6-1 TGTGCCAGCAAGGAGGGGAACACTGAAGCTTTCTTT CASKEGNTEAFF
. . TRBJ2-3 TRBV6-2/TRBV6-3 TGTGCCAGCAGTTACCCTGCGAGCCACGCCACAGATACGCAGTATTTT CASSYPASHATDTQYF
. many TRBJ2-5 TRBV7-2 TGTGCCAGCAGCTTCACAGGGACCCAAGAGACCCAGTACTTC CASSFTGTQETQYF
. . TRBJ2-1 TRBV7-3 TGTGCCAGGAGTGGGGATGAGCAGTTCTTC CARSGDEQFF
. . TRBJ1-4 TRBV2 TGTGCCAGCAAAGGACAGCAGAATGAAAAACTGTTTTTT CASKGQQNEKLFF
TRBD1 . TRBJ1-2 TRBV19 TGTGCCAGTAGGACCGCGGACAGGACTCTTTATGGCTACACCTTC CASRTADRTLYGYTF
. many TRBJ1-5 TRBV7-2 TGTGCCAGCAGCTCGGACGGGGATCGGGCCCAGCATTTT CASSSDGDRAQHF
. many TRBJ2-2 TRBV6-2/TRBV6-3 TGTGCCAGCAGTCCAGGGACAACCGGGGAGCTGTTTTTT CASSPGTTGELFF
. . TRBJ1-1 TRBV10-3 TGTGCCATCAGTGACCTGGATCGCAAATCGTTTGAAGCTTTCTTT CAISDLDRKSFEAFF
. . TRBJ1-1 TRBV7-9 TGTGCCAGCAGCATCATAGGGACTGAAGCTTTCTTT CASSIIGTEAFF
. few TRBJ1-1 TRBV28 TGTGCCAGCAGTTACCGGGGTTTGAACACTGAAGCTTTCTTT CASSYRGLNTEAFF
TRBD2 . TRBJ2-3 TRBV4-3 TGCGCCAGCAGCCCGCAAGGACTAGCGCTCACAGATACGCAGTATTTT CASSPQGLALTDTQYF
. . TRBJ2-3 TRBV12-3/TRBV12-4 TGTGCCAGCTACATGAGGGGACTTCCCTTGGCAGATACGCAGTATTTT CASYMRGLPLADTQYF
TRBD2 . TRBJ2-1 TRBV18 TGTGCCAGCTCAACGGTTAGCGGGAAGGGTGAGCAGTTCTTC CASSTVSGKGEQFF
TRBD1 . TRBJ2-7 TRBV11-3 TGTGCCAGCAGCAACTTACAGGGGGCGTCCTACGAGCAGTACTTC CASSNLQGASYEQYF
. . TRBJ2-4 TRBV19 TGTGCCAGTAGTATAGGACTAGGCAAAAACATTCAGTACTTC CASSIGLGKNIQYF
TRBD2 . TRBJ2-1 TRBV11-2 TGTGCCAGCAGCTTGAGCGGGAGAAACCCCTACAATGAGCAGTTCTTC CASSLSGRNPYNEQFF
TRBD2 . TRBJ2-4 TRBV27 TGTGCCAGTACATCCGGGACTAGCGGAGCCAAAAACATTCAGTACTTC CASTSGTSGAKNIQYF
TRBD2 . TRBJ2-3 TRBV20-1 TGCAGTGCTAGTCTGGCTAGCGGGCCCACAGATACGCAGTATTTT CSASLASGPTDTQYF
. . TRBJ1-2 TRBV6-5 TGTGCCAGCAGCCAGGGTTCGGTCTATGGCTACACCTTC CASSQGSVYGYTF
. . TRBJ1-1 TRBV12-3/TRBV12-4 TGTGCCAGCAGTTTCAGGGCCATGGACACTGAAGCTTTCTTT CASSFRAMDTEAFF
. few TRBJ2-2 TRBV6-5 TGTGCCAGCTGGGGCCACTACACCGGGGAGCTGTTTTTT CASWGHYTGELFF
. few TRBJ1-5 TRBV12-3/TRBV12-4 TGTGCCAGCAGTTTACTCCCTGGAGGGCAGCCCCAGCATTTT CASSLLPGGQPQHF
. . TRBJ2-2 TRBV28 TGTGCCAGCAGTTCCCACAGGAAGACGAACACCGGGGAGCTGTTTTTT CASSSHRKTNTGELFF
. few TRBJ1-5 TRBV4-1 TGCGCCAGCAGCCAAGATTTAACAACGTATAATCAGCCCCAGCATTTT CASSQDLTTYNQPQHF
. many TRBJ1-2 TRBV7-2 TGTGCCAGCAGCTTGTCCGGGACGGCCTATGGCTACACCTTC CASSLSGTAYGYTF
. . TRBJ2-1 TRBV6-5 TGTGCCACCTCCCCCGGAGGGGGGTACAATGAGCAGTTCTTC CATSPGGGYNEQFF
TRBD1 . TRBJ1-2 TRBV12-3/TRBV12-4 TGTGCCAGCAGCCGAGGGACAGGTGATTGGGGCTACACCTTC CASSRGTGDWGYTF
. few TRBJ1-5 TRBV6-2/TRBV6-3 TGTGCCAGCAGTTACTCAATCGATTATGGCCCCGGACGGACTCAGCCCCAGCATTTT CASSYSIDYGPGRTQPQHF
. . TRBJ2-1 TRBV4-3 TGCGCCAGCAGCCAAGGTGGCCCACTGGATGAGCAGTTCTTC CASSQGGPLDEQFF
. . TRBJ2-1 TRBV27 TGTGCCAGCAGTTTAATAGGGGACCATGAGCAGTTCTTC CASSLIGDHEQFF
TRBD1 few TRBJ2-1 TRBV27 TGTGCCAGCAGTTTGCTCGGGACAGGGGCGCCCCAGGAGTTCTTC CASSLLGTGAPQEFF
. few TRBJ2-7 TRBV11-2 TGTGCCAGCAGTTGGAGCGACAACTACGAGCAGTACTTC CASSWSDNYEQYF
TRBD1 many TRBJ1-2 TRBV11-2 TGTGCCAGCAGCTTCCGGGACAGGGATCCCAACTATGGCTACACCTTC CASSFRDRDPNYGYTF
TRBD2 . TRBJ2-1 TRBV7-8 TGTGCCAGCAGCTTATCGAGACTAGCAGGAACGGGGCAGTTCTTC CASSLSRLAGTGQFF
. few TRBJ1-4 TRBV6-6 TGTGCCAGCAGTCGCCCCCGGGAGGACCTGGGGGAAAAACTGTTTTTT CASSRPREDLGEKLFF
TRBD2 few TRBJ2-5 TRBV11-2 TGTGCCAGCAGCCAAATTAGCGGGAGAGGAGAGACCCAGTACTTC CASSQISGRGETQYF
. . TRBJ2-7 TRBV4-1 TGCGCCAGCAGCCAGGAGCGCACCCGAGGACCCTACGAGCAGTACTTC CASSQERTRGPYEQYF
. few TRBJ2-5 TRBV7-2 TGTGCCAGCAGCTTAGACCTCCGCCCCGAGACCCAGTACTTC CASSLDLRPETQYF
. few TRBJ2-1 TRBV6-2/TRBV6-3 TGTGCCAGCAGTTTCACAGGGAGGACCCCCTCCTACAATGAGCAGTTCTTC CASSFTGRTPSYNEQFF
. . TRBJ2-3 TRBV28 TGTGCCAGCGGTCAGTACAGGGAGGTCTTGTTTAGGGATACGCAGTATTTT CASGQYREVLFRDTQYF
TRBD2 few TRBJ2-1 TRBV7-2 TGTGCCAGCAGCTTAGGTCTAGCGGGAGGGCCGGTTAAGTTCTTC CASSLGLAGGPVKFF
. . TRBJ2-3 TRBV6-1 TGTGCCAGCAGTGAATATCAGGGGATGGATACGCAGTATTTT CASSEYQGMDTQYF
. . TRBJ1-2 TRBV5-6 TGTGCCAGCAGCTTGGTGGCAGGGGCGGACTATGGCTACACCTTC CASSLVAGADYGYTF
. many TRBJ2-7 TRBV18 TGTGCCAGCTCACCGAGCAGGGACTACGAGCAGTACTTC CASSPSRDYEQYF
. . TRBJ1-1 TRBV19 TGTGCCAGTAGTATCCGGGATGGCACTGAAGCTTTCTTT CASSIRDGTEAFF
TRBD2 . TRBJ2-5 TRBV20-1 TGCAGTGCTAGAGATCCACTAGCGGGAAACCTGGGAGAGACCCAGTACTTC CSARDPLAGNLGETQYF